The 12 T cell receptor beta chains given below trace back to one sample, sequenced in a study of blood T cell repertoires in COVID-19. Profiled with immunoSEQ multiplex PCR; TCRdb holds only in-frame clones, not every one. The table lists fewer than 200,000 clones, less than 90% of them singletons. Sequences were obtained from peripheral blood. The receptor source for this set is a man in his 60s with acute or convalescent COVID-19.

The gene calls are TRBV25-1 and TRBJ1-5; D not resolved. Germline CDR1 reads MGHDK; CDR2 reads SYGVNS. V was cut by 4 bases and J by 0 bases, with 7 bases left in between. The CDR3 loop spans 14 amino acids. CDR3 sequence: CASSGTYSNQPQHF. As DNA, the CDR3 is TGTGCCAGCAGTGGAACATATAGCAATCAGCCCCAGCATTTT.

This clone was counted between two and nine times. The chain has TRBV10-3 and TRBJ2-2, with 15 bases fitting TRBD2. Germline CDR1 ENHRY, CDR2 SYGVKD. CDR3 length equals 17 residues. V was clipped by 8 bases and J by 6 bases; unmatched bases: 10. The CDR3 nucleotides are TGTGCCATCTCAACGGGACTAGCGGGGGGCGCGGCCGGGGAGCTGTTTTTT. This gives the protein CAISTGLAGGAAGELFF.

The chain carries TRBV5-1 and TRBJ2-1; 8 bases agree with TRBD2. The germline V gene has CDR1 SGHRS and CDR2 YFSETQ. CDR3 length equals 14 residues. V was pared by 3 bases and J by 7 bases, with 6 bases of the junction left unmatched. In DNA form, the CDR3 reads TGCGCCAGCAGCTCCCGACTAGCGTTGAATGAGCAGTTCTTC. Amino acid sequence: CASSSRLALNEQFF.

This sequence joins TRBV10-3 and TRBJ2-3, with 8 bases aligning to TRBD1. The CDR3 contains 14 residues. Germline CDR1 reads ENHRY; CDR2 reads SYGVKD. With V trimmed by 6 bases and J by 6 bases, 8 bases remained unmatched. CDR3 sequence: CAISGQGRRDTQYF. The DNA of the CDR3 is TGTGCCATCAGCGGACAGGGACGGAGGGATACGCAGTATTTT.

CDR3 sequence: CASNPAGGTGPSGRGTDTQYF. CDR3 DNA sequence: TGCGCCAGCAATCCCGCGGGCGGGACAGGGCCTAGCGGGAGGGGGACAGATACGCAGTATTTT. The V call is TRBV10-2, the J call TRBJ2-3; 12 bases line up with TRBD2. After removal of 7 bases from V and 3 bases from J, the junction contained 23 bases not matched to a gene. This CDR3 has 21 amino acids. Germline V lookup: CDR1 WSHSY, CDR2 SAAADI.

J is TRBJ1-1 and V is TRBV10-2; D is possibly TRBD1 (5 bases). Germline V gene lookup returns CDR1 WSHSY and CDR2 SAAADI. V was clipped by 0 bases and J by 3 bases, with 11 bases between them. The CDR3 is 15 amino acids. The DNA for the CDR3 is TGCGCCAGCAGTGAGTCGGGGGGAAGGGACACTGAAGCTTTCTTT. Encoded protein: CASSESGGRDTEAFF.

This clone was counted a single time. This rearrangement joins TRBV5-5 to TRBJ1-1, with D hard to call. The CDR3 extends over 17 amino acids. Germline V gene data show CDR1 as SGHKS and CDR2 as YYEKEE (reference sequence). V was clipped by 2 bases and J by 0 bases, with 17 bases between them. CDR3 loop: CASSFTPSQRMNTEAFF. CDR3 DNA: TGTGCCAGCAGCTTTACACCCTCCCAGAGGATGAACACTGAAGCTTTCTTT.

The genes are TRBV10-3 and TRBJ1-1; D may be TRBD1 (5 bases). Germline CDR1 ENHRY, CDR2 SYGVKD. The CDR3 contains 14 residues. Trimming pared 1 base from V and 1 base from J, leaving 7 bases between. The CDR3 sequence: CAISEWGGNTEAFF. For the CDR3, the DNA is TGTGCCATCAGTGAGTGGGGGGGGAACACTGAAGCTTTCTTT.

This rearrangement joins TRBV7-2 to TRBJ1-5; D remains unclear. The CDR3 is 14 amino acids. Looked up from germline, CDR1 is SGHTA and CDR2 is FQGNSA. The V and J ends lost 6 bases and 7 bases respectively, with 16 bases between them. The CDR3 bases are TGTGCCAGCAGTATCGGCAGGATAAGGCAGCCCCAGCATTTT. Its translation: CASSIGRIRQPQHF.

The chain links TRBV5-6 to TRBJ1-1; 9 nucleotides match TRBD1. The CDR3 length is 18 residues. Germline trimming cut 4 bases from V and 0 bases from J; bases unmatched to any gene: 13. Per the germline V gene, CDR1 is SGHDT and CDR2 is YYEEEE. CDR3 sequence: CASSPLQGARTMNTEAFF. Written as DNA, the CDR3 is TGTGCCAGCAGCCCTTTACAGGGGGCGAGGACAATGAACACTGAAGCTTTCTTT.

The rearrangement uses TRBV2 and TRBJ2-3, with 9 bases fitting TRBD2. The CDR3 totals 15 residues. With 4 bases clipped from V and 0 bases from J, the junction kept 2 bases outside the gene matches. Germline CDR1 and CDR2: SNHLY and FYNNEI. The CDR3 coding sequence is TGTGCCAGCAGTGTAGCGGGGGCTAGCACAGATACGCAGTATTTT. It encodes CASSVAGASTDTQYF.

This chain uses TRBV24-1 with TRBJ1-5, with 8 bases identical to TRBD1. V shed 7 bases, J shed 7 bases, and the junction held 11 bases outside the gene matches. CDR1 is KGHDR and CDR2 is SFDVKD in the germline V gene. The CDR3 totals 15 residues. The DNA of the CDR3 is TGTGCCACCAGCTCCGGGACAGGCCTGGTGCAGCCCCAGCATTTT. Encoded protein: CATSSGTGLVQPQHF.